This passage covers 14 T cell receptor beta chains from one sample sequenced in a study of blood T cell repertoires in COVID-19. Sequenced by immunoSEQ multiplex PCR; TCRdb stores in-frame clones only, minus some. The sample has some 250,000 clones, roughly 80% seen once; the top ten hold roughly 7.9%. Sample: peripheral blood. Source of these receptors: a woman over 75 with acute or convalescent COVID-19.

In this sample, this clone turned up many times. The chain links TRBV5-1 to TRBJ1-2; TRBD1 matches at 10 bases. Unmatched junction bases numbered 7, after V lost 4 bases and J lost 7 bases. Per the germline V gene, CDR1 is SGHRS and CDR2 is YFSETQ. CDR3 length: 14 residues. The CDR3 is CASSVDRDRGGYTF. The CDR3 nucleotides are TGCGCCAGCAGCGTCGACCGGGACAGGGGTGGCTACACCTTC.

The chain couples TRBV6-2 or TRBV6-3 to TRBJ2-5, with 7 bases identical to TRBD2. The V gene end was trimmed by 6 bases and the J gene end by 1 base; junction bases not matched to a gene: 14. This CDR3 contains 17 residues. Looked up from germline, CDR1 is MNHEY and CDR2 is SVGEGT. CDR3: CASSSRRGVTRQETQYF. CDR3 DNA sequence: TGTGCCAGCAGCTCTCGCCGGGGGGTGACTCGCCAAGAGACCCAGTACTTC.

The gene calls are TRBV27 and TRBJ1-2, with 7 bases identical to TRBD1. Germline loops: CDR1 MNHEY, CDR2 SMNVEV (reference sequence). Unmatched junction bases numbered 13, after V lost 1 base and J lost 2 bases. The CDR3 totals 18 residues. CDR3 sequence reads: CASSLYWHRGVENYGYTF. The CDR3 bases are TGTGCCAGCAGTTTATATTGGCACAGGGGCGTAGAAAACTATGGCTACACCTTC.

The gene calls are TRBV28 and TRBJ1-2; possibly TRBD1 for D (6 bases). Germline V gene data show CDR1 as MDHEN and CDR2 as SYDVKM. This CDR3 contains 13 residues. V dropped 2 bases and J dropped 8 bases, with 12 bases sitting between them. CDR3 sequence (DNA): TGTGCCAGCAGTTTACTCACAGGGTCCGGCTACACCTTC. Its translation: CASSLLTGSGYTF.

CDR3 loop: CASRLMTGGNEKLFF. The DNA of the CDR3 is TGTGCCAGCAGACTCATGACCGGGGGGAATGAAAAACTGTTTTTT. V is TRBV27 and J is TRBJ1-4; maybe TRBD1 (5 bases). Germline CDR1 and CDR2: MNHEY and SMNVEV (reference sequence). The CDR3 extends over 15 amino acids. The ends were cut back, 6 bases at V and 5 bases at J, with 16 bases in the middle.

The CDR3 DNA reads TGTGCCAGCTCACCCTTCCGGGACGGGGGGAGCAATGAGCAGTTCTTC. Translated, it gives CASSPFRDGGSNEQFF. This chain connects TRBV18 to TRBJ2-1; 7 bases fit TRBD2. The CDR3 totals 16 residues. Trimming removed 3 bases from V and 6 bases from J; junction bases left unmatched: 11. Germline CDR1 and CDR2: KGHSH and LQKENI. Full variable domain (outside the CDR3, taken from reference TRBV18 and TRBJ2-1): NAGVMQNPRHLVRRRGQEARLRCSPMKGHSHVYWYRQLPEEGLKFMVYLQKENIIDESGMPKERFSAEFPKEGPSILRIQQVVRGDSAAYFCASSPFRDGGSNEQFFGPGTRLTVL.

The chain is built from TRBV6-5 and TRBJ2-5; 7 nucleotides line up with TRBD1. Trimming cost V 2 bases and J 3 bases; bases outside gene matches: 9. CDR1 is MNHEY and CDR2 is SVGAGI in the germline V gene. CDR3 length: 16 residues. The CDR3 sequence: CASSYGGRGFKETQYF. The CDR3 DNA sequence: TGTGCCAGCAGTTACGGGGGCAGGGGGTTTAAAGAGACCCAGTACTTC.

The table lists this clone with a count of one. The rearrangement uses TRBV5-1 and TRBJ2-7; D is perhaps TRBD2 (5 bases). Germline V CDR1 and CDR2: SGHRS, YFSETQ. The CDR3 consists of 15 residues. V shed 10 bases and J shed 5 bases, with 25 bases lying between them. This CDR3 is CASQSYAPGTHEQYF. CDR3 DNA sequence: TGCGCCTCCCAGTCCTACGCTCCGGGAACCCACGAGCAGTACTTC.

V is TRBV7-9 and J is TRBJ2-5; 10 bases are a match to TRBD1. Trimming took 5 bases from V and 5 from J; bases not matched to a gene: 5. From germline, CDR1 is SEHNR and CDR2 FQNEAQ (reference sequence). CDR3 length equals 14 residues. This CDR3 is CASSPGQGVETQYF. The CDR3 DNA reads TGTGCCAGCAGCCCCGGACAGGGGGTCGAGACCCAGTACTTC.

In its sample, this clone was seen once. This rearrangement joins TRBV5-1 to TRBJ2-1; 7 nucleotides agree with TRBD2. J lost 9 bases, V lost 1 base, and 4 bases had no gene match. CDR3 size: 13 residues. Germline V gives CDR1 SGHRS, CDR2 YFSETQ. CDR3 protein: CASSLYTGGEQFF. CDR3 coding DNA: TGCGCCAGCAGCTTGTACACGGGAGGTGAGCAGTTCTTC.

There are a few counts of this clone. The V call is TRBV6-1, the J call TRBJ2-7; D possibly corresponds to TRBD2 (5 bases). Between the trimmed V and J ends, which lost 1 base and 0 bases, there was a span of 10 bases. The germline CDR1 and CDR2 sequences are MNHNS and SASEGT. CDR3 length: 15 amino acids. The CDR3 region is CASSEDGGSSYEQYF. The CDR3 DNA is TGTGCCAGCAGTGAAGACGGAGGCAGCTCCTACGAGCAGTACTTC.

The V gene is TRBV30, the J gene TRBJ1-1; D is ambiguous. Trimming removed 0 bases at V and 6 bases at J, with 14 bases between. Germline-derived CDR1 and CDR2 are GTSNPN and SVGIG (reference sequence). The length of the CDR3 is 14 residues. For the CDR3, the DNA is TGTGCCTGGAGTGTTTTTCTAGGGAGTGCTGAAGCTTTCTTT. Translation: CAWSVFLGSAEAFF.

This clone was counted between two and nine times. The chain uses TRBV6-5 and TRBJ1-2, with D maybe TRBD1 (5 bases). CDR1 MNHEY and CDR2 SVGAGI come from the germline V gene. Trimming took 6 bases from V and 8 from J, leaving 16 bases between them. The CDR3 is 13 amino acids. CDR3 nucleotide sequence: TGTGCCAGCAGCCCAGGTCCAGGGCCAGGCTACACCTTC. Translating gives CASSPGPGPGYTF.

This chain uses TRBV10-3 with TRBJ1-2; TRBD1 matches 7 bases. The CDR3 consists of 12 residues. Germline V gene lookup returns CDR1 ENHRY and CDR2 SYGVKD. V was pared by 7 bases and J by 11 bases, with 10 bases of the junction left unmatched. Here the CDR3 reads CAIKPTGSVYTF. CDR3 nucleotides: TGTGCCATCAAACCGACAGGGTCTGTATACACCTTC.